This T cell receptor beta chain came from a study of blood T cell repertoires in COVID-19. Sequencing used immunoSEQ multiplex PCR; TCRdb keeps in-frame clones, though not all of them. Here the sample spans roughly 79,000 clones, roughly four fifths being singletons. This CDR3 comprises 15 residues. Germline V lookup: CDR1 SEHNR, CDR2 FQNEAQ (reference sequence). V was clipped by 5 bases and J by 5 bases; unmatched bases: 8. This chain connects TRBV7-9 to TRBJ1-1, with 10 bases aligning to TRBD1. The sequenced sample was peripheral blood. The clonotype comes from a human donor in a cohort sampled during active COVID-19. For the CDR3, the DNA is TGTGCCAGCAGCGCCGGGACAGGGGTTCGGACTGAAGCTTTCTTT. This translates into CASSAGTGVRTEAFF.